This record concerns one T cell receptor (beta chain) sequence. This record belongs to a study of glioma-infiltrating T cells after dendritic cell vaccination. Time point given: after dendritic cell vaccination, including at tumor progression/relapse. All glioblastoma patients lacked an isocitrate dehydrogenase mutation. This CDR3 is built from 13 residues. CDR1 is SGHAT, CDR2 FQNNGV, per germline. Germline trimming cut 8 bases from V and 0 bases from J; bases unmatched to any gene: 3. The PCR used 60 V beta and 13 J beta primers. Sequenced by immunoSEQ multiplex PCR; TCRdb stores in-frame clones only, minus some. Among about 87,000 clones, 83% were seen once, and the ten largest hold around 6.5%.

The chain uses TRBV11-2 and TRBJ1-2; TRBD1 aligns across 7 bases. This sequence was found in a human donor with glioblastoma. The sample in question was blood, obtained after dendritic cell vaccination. The CDR3 region has the DNA TGTGCCAGCGCGACAGGGCCTAACTATGGCTACACCTTC. Protein: CASATGPNYGYTF.